These 28 T cell receptor beta chains originate from one sample sequenced in a study of molecular identifiers for immune sequencing clone quantification. TCRdb re-analysed the PCR reads in MiXCR, keeping a single row per CDR3 protein. The table lists about 640,000 distinct CDR3 sequences, 20% of them singletons. Sequencing was carried out using naive CD8+ T cells from blood, with Jurkat cell RNA spiked in. Subset noted: FACS-sorted CD8+CD4-CCR7+CD45RA+ naive T cells. These receptors came from a human donor in good health. Some libraries in this study had Jurkat cell RNA spiked in.

The gene calls are TRBV9 and TRBJ2-3; D is perhaps TRBD2 (6 bases). Trimming took 0 bases from V and 4 from J, leaving 9 bases between them. The CDR3 totals 14 residues. CDR1 SGDLS and CDR2 YYNGEE come from the germline V gene. The chain's CDR3 is CASSVAGVADTQYF. The CDR3 DNA follows: TGTGCCAGCAGCGTAGCGGGAGTTGCAGATACGCAGTATTTT.

This clonotype came up many times. The chain recombines TRBV29-1 with TRBJ2-7, with D possibly matching TRBD1 (6 bases). V was cut by 5 bases and J by 6 bases, with 17 bases left in between. The germline V gene encodes CDR1 SQVTM and CDR2 ANQGSEA. The CDR3 consists of 13 residues. CDR3 sequence: CSVCAGALSEQYF. CDR3 nucleotides: TGCAGCGTTTGCGCAGGGGCCCTCTCCGAGCAGTACTTC.

Details on this clonotype: This could be a read error, since a much larger clone is one nucleotide away. V is TRBV28 and J is TRBJ2-1, with D perhaps TRBD2 (6 bases). The V end was cut by 4 bases, the J end by 4 bases, with 14 bases between. This CDR3 spans 15 amino acids. Germline lookup yields CDR1 MDHEN and CDR2 SYDVKM. CDR3 amino acids: CASSSRGTFYNEQFF. The CDR3, as DNA: TGTGCCAGCAGTTCCCGGGGGACCTTTTACAATGAGCAGTTCTTC. Complete variable domain (other parts from reference TRBV28 and TRBJ2-1): DVKVTQSSRYLVKRTGEKVFLECVQDMDHENMFWYRQDPGLGLRLIYFSYDVKMKEKGDIPEGYSVSREKKERFSLILESASTNQTSMYLCASSSRGTFYNEQFFGPGTRLTVL.

Comment on this clonotype: This may be a read error: a much more frequent sequence differs by one nucleotide. The CDR3 end shows no conserved phenylalanine or tryptophan, and so a read error is likely. The chain links TRBV29-1 to TRBJ1-2; D gene ambiguous. The V end was cut by 0 bases, the J end by 0 bases, with 5 bases between. The CDR3 is 13 residues long. Germline loops: CDR1 SQVTM, CDR2 ANQGSEA. DNA for the CDR3: TGCAGCGTTGAAGATAACACTAACTATGGCTACACCATC. This codes for CSVEDNTNYGYTI.

The sample holds many counts of this clonotype. The chain recombines TRBV12-3 or TRBV12-4 with TRBJ1-1; D is ambiguous. V was pared by 1 base and J by 1 base, with 13 bases between. This CDR3 spans 16 amino acids. CDR3: CASSLDLGYQNTEAFF. Written as DNA, the CDR3 is TGTGCCAGCAGTTTAGATTTGGGGTATCAGAACACTGAAGCTTTCTTT.

A note on this clonotype: The junction shows a germline mismatch at one end, possibly a read error. The rearrangement joins TRBV2 to TRBJ1-6; no clear D gene. CDR3 length: 15 residues. Germline V gene lookup returns CDR1 SNHLY and CDR2 FYNNEI. CDR3 amino acids: CDSVDSREVNSPLHF. The CDR3 DNA sequence: TGTGACAGCGTGGACTCCCGAGAGGTGAATTCACCCCTCCACTTT.

This clonotype was observed a handful of times. This sequence joins TRBV6-6 and TRBJ2-6, with D perhaps given as TRBD1 or TRBD2 (5 bases each). Germline CDR1 MNHNY, CDR2 SVGAGI (reference sequence). V was trimmed by 10 bases and J by 0 bases, leaving 16 bases between them. The CDR3 extends over 16 amino acids. CDR3 sequence reads: CATLGRMNSGANVLTF. For the CDR3, the DNA is TGTGCCACCCTGGGACGGATGAACTCTGGGGCCAACGTCCTGACTTTC.

This chain uses TRBV4-1 with TRBJ2-7, with TRBD1 matching 9 bases. Germline values: CDR1 MGHRA, CDR2 YSYEKL. V dropped 2 bases and J dropped 5; count of bases not matched to a gene: 10. CDR3 length: 16 amino acids. CDR3 amino acids: CASSQLPGQGAHEQYF. DNA of the CDR3: TGCGCCAGCAGCCAACTCCCGGGACAGGGCGCCCACGAGCAGTACTTC.

Concerning this clonotype itself: This may come from a read error, since a much larger clone is one base off. The chain combines TRBV19 with TRBJ2-7; the D is unclear. The CDR3 loop spans 13 amino acids. In germline, CDR1 is LNHDA, CDR2 SQIVND (reference sequence). The chain's CDR3 is CARSQTPSYEQYF. The CDR3 nucleotides read TGTGCCCGTAGCCAGACCCCTTCCTACGAGCAGTACTTC.

This clonotype was recorded a few times. The chain employs TRBV7-9 and TRBJ2-1, with 7 bases aligning to TRBD2. The CDR3 totals 16 residues. Trimming took 6 bases from V and 9 from J; bases not matched to a gene: 17. From germline, CDR1 is SEHNR and CDR2 FQNEAQ (reference sequence). CDR3 nucleotides: TGTGCCAGCAGTTATGCGAAGGGCGGGGGACCCCCTGAGCAGTTCTTC. Its translation: CASSYAKGGGPPEQFF.

The V call is TRBV19, the J call TRBJ1-2; D is ambiguous. There are 12 residues in the CDR3. V was cut by 8 bases and J by 4 bases, with 11 bases left in between. The germline V gene encodes CDR1 LNHDA and CDR2 SQIVND (reference sequence). DNA of the CDR3: TGTGCCAGTGGTAATGGCCTCTATGGCTACACCTTC. This codes for CASGNGLYGYTF.

This clonotype occurred many times. This sequence joins TRBV6-5 and TRBJ2-5, with D possibly TRBD2 on 5 matching bases. CDR3 size: 12 residues. The germline V and J ends were trimmed by 6 bases and 4 bases, with 9 bases remaining between them. Looked up from germline, CDR1 is MNHEY and CDR2 is SVGAGI. CDR3 in amino acids: CASSNGIETQYF. In DNA form, the CDR3 reads TGTGCCAGCAGCAACGGGATAGAGACCCAGTACTTC.

The V gene is TRBV13, the J gene TRBJ2-2, with 11 bases lining up with TRBD2. Germline trimming cut 5 bases from V and 1 base from J; bases unmatched to any gene: 3. Germline lookup yields CDR1 PRHDT and CDR2 FYEKMQ (reference sequence). The CDR3 consists of 16 residues. CDR3 residues: CASSVTSGENTGELFF. The CDR3 DNA reads as TGTGCCAGCAGCGTGACTAGCGGGGAGAACACCGGGGAGCTGTTTTTT. Complete variable domain (other parts from reference TRBV13 and TRBJ2-2): AAGVIQSPRHLIKEKRETATLKCYPIPRHDTVYWYQQGPGQDPQFLISFYEKMQSDKGSIPDRFSAQQFSDYHSELNMSSLELGDSALYFCASSVTSGENTGELFFGEGSRLTVL.

V is TRBV29-1 and J is TRBJ2-1, with D possibly being TRBD2 (6 bases). The CDR3 is 17 amino acids. Germline V lookup: CDR1 SQVTM, CDR2 ANQGSEA. Between the trimmed V and J ends, which lost 8 bases and 0 bases, there was a span of 23 bases. The CDR3 protein is CSSNPWGGTSSYNEQFF. CDR3 sequence (DNA): TGCAGCTCCAATCCTTGGGGCGGGACGAGCTCCTACAATGAGCAGTTCTTC.

The table lists this clonotype with many counts. The chain is built from TRBV7-2 and TRBJ2-3; TRBD1 matches at 10 bases. Germline V gene lookup returns CDR1 SGHTA and CDR2 FQGNSA. The CDR3 contains 15 residues. V lost 3 bases to trimming and J lost 5 bases; unmatched junction nucleotides: 5. The CDR3 DNA follows: TGTGCCAGCAGCTTGACAGGGGGCGCGTTAGATACGCAGTATTTT. Translated, it gives CASSLTGGALDTQYF.

In its sample, this clonotype was seen many times. The chain is built from TRBV12-3 or TRBV12-4 and TRBJ1-1, with D unresolved. This CDR3 comprises 13 residues. The ends were cut back, 5 bases at V and 8 bases at J, with 15 bases in the middle. The CDR3: CASSPKVGIEAFF. The CDR3 bases are TGTGCCAGCAGTCCTAAGGTTGGGATCGAAGCTTTCTTT.

Regarding this clonotype: This may be a read error: a much more frequent sequence differs by one nucleotide. The conserved phenylalanine or tryptophan is not found at the CDR3 terminus, so this likely reflects a read error. This sequence joins TRBV27 and TRBJ2-3, with D hard to call. The germline CDR1 and CDR2 sequences are MNHEY and SMNVEV (reference sequence). The CDR3 spans 18 residues. V shed 3 bases and J shed 2 bases, with 21 bases lying between them. The CDR3 nucleotides read TGTGCCAGCAGTTTTGGTTTGGTGGGTTGGGGTAACACAGATACGCAGTATGTT. It is translated as CASSFGLVGWGNTDTQYV.

This clonotype came up a few times. The rearrangement joins TRBV14 to TRBJ2-7, with 11 nucleotides matching TRBD2. V lost 0 bases and J lost 3; bases outside the gene matches: 4. Germline assignment: CDR1 SGHDN and CDR2 FVKESK. CDR3 size: 16 residues. CDR3 loop: CASSQDLGLAGYEQYF. DNA for the CDR3: TGTGCCAGCAGCCAAGATCTTGGACTAGCGGGCTACGAGCAGTACTTC.

This clonotype was counted between two and nine times. The J gene is TRBJ2-1, the V gene TRBV6-6; 8 bases line up with TRBD2. Looked up from germline, CDR1 is MNHNY and CDR2 is SVGAGI (reference sequence). Unmatched junction bases numbered 2, after V lost 5 bases and J lost 2 bases. The CDR3 runs to 14 residues. CDR3 protein: CASSHSGTYNEQFF. In nucleotides, the CDR3 is TGTGCCAGCAGTCATAGCGGGACCTACAATGAGCAGTTCTTC.

At least ten counts were recorded for this clonotype. The chain employs TRBV27 and TRBJ2-3; D perhaps matches TRBD1 (5 bases). Germline V gene lookup returns CDR1 MNHEY and CDR2 SMNVEV (reference sequence). The CDR3 is made up of 14 amino acids. V dropped 4 bases and J dropped 4 bases, with 12 bases sitting between them. CDR3 DNA: TGTGCCAGCAGTTCCGACAGCTCCGCAGATACGCAGTATTTT. This encodes CASSSDSSADTQYF.

This clonotype came up a few times. The genes are TRBV24-1 and TRBJ2-2; TRBD2 matches at 10 bases. The CDR3 runs 15 residues. Germline V gene sequence: CDR1 KGHDR, CDR2 SFDVKD. With 9 bases clipped from V and 7 bases from J, the junction kept 10 bases outside the gene matches. The CDR3 region has the DNA TGTGCCACCGAGCCTAGCGGGGGTGGAAGCGGGGAGCTGTTTTTT. Its translation: CATEPSGGGSGELFF.

This clonotype has a count of ten or more. This rearrangement joins TRBV7-2 to TRBJ2-1; D uncertain. This CDR3 spans 14 amino acids. Trimming shortened V by 3 bases and J by 0 bases, and 6 bases separated the two germline ends. Germline loops: CDR1 SGHTA, CDR2 FQGNSA. The CDR3 sequence is CASSFLDSYNEQFF. Here the CDR3 DNA reads TGTGCCAGCAGCTTCCTTGACTCCTACAATGAGCAGTTCTTC.

On this clonotype: Just one base apart from a much larger clone, this may be a read error. The CDR3 does not end in the conserved phenylalanine or tryptophan, so this is likely a read error. The chain couples TRBV7-2 to TRBJ2-1; no clear D. The germline gives CDR1 SGHTA, CDR2 FQGNSA. The CDR3 loop spans 11 amino acids. Trimming cost V 6 bases and J 9 bases, with 9 bases left between them. CDR3 loop: CASRVGVEQFS. CDR3 nucleotides: TGTGCCAGCAGAGTAGGAGTTGAGCAGTTCTCC.

This clonotype was seen only once. A read error is possible here, since a much larger clone lies one base away. The J gene is TRBJ1-4, the V gene TRBV13, with D hard to call. Trimming pared 0 bases from V and 3 bases from J, leaving 11 bases between. Germline V gene data show CDR1 as PRHDT and CDR2 as FYEKMQ (reference sequence). The CDR3 sequence is 16 residues long. CDR3 in amino acids: CASSLGALAANEKLFF. In DNA form, the CDR3 reads TGTGCCAGCAGCTTAGGAGCCCTAGCAGCTAATGAAAAACTGTTTTTT.

This clonotype was found many times. This chain uses TRBV5-1 with TRBJ2-7; 7 nucleotides line up with TRBD1. The CDR3 spans 16 residues. V was pared by 0 bases and J by 0 bases, with 6 bases of the junction left unmatched. Germline CDR1 SGHRS, CDR2 YFSETQ. The CDR3 region is CASSLAEQGPSYEQYF. CDR3 DNA: TGCGCCAGCAGCTTGGCGGAACAGGGGCCCTCCTACGAGCAGTACTTC.

A remark on this clonotype: A much larger clone is a single base away; this may be a read error. The chain joins TRBV30 to TRBJ2-7; tentatively, D is TRBD2 (5 bases). CDR3 size: 12 residues. The V and J ends lost 2 bases and 4 bases respectively, with 9 bases between them. Germline V CDR1 and CDR2: GTSNPN, SVGIG (reference sequence). CDR3 sequence: CAWSTAGYEQYF. As DNA, the CDR3 is TGTGCCTGGAGTACCGCGGGTTACGAGCAGTACTTC.

This clonotype was detected many times. The rearrangement links TRBV4-3 to TRBJ1-2, with a possible D match to TRBD1 (5 bases). The V end lost 3 bases, the J end lost 6 bases, and 14 bases lay between the germline ends. The CDR3 runs 14 residues. Germline-derived CDR1 and CDR2 are LGHNA and YSLEER. The CDR3 bases are TGCGCCAGCAGCCATCGATCAGGGCGGAATGGCTACACCTTC. The encoded protein is CASSHRSGRNGYTF.

This clonotype was counted ten times or more. V gene TRBV28 combines with J gene TRBJ1-5; possible D gene TRBD1, 6 bases. In germline, CDR1 is MDHEN, CDR2 SYDVKM. The CDR3 is made up of 16 amino acids. Between the trimmed V and J ends, which lost 5 bases and 5 bases, there was a span of 19 bases. CDR3 residues: CASSPGQNKWDQPQHF. In nucleotides, the CDR3 is TGTGCCAGCAGTCCTGGACAGAACAAATGGGATCAGCCCCAGCATTTT.